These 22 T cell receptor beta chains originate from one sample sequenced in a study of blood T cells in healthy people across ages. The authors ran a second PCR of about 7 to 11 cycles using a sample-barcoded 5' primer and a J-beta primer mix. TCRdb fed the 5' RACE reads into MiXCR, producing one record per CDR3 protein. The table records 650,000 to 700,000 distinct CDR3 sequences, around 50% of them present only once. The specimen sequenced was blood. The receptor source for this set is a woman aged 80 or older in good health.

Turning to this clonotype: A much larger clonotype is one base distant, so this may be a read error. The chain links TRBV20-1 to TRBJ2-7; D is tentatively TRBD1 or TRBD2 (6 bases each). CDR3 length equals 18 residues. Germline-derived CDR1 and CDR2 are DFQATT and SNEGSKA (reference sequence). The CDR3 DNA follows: TGCAGTGCTAGAGTAGCGGCGTCAAGTTGGGGGCACTCCTACGGGCAGTACTTC. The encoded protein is CSARVAASSWGHSYGQYF.

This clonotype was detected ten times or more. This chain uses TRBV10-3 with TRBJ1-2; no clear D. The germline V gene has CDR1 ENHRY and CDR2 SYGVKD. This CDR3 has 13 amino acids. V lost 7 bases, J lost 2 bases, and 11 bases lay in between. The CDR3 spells CAIKTGSNYGYTF. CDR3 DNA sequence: TGTGCCATCAAAACGGGCTCAAACTATGGCTACACCTTC.

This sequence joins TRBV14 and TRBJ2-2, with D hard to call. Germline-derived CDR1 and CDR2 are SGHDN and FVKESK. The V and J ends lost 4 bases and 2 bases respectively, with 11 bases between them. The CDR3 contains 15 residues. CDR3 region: CASSRVLVNTGELFF. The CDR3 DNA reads TGTGCCAGCAGCCGGGTGCTAGTAAACACCGGGGAGCTGTTTTTT.

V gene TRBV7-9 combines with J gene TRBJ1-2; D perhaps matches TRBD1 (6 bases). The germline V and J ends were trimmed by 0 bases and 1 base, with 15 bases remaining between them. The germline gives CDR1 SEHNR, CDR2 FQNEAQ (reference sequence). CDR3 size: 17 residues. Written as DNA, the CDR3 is TGTGCCAGCAGCTTAGCAACAGGGATTACCGTTAACTATGGCTACACCTTC. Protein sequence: CASSLATGITVNYGYTF.

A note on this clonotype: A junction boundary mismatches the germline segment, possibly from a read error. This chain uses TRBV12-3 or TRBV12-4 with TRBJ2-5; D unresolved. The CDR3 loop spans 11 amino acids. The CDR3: CTSSLGEAQYF. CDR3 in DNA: TGTACCAGCAGTTTAGGAGAGGCCCAGTACTTC.

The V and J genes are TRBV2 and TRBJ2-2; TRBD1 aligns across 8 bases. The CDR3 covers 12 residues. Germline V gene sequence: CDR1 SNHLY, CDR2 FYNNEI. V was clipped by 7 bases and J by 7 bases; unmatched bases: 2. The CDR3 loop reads CASNRGVGELFF. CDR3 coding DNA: TGTGCCAGCAACAGGGGGGTCGGGGAGCTGTTTTTT.

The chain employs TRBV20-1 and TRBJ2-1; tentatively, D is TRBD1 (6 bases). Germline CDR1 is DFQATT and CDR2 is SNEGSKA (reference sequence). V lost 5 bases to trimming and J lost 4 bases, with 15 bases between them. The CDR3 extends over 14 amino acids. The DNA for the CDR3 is TGCAGTGCTCCACGACAGGCCACGTACAATGAGCAGTTCTTC. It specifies CSAPRQATYNEQFF.

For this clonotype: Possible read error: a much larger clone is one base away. CDR3 bases: TGTGCCAGCAGCGTAGGAGGAAATACCCACAATGAGCAGTTCTTC. It encodes CASSVGGNTHNEQFF. This chain uses TRBV9 with TRBJ2-1, with unresolved D. V dropped 0 bases and J dropped 5 bases, with 12 bases sitting between them. The V gene's germline CDR1 is SGDLS and CDR2 YYNGEE. The CDR3 length is 15 residues.

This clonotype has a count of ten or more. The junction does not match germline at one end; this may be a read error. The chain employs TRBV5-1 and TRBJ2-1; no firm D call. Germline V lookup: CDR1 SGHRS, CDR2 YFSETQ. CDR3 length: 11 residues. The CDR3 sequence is CASSLYNEQFF. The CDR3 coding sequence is TGTGCCAGCAGCTTGTACAATGAGCAGTTCTTC.

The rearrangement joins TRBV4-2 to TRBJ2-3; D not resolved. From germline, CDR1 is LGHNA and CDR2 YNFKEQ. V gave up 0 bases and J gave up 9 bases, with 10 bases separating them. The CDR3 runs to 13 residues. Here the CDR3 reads CASSQDVMETQYF. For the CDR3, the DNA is TGTGCCAGCAGCCAAGATGTAATGGAAACGCAGTATTTT.

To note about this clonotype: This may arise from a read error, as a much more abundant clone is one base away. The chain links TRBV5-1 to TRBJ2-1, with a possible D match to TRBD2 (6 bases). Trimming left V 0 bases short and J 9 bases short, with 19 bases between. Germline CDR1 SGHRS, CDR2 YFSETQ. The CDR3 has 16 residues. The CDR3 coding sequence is TGCGCCAGCAGCTTGGGGGACTCGACGGGGATCACTGAGCAGTTCTTC. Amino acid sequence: CASSLGDSTGITEQFF.

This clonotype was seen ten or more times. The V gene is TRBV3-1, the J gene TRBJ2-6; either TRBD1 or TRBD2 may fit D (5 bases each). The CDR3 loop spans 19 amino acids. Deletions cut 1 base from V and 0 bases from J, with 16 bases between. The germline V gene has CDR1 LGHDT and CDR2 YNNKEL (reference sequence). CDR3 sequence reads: CASSQGIPGLASGANVLTF. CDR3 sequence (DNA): TGTGCCAGCAGCCAAGGTATACCGGGGCTCGCCTCTGGGGCCAACGTCCTGACTTTC.

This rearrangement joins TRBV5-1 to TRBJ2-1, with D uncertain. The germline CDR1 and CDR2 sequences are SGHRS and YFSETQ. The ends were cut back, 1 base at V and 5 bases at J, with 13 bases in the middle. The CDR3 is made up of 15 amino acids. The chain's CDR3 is CASSLTYGSNNEQFF. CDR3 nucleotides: TGCGCCAGCAGCTTGACATACGGGTCCAACAATGAGCAGTTCTTC. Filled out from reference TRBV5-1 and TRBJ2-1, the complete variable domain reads KAGVTQTPRYLIKTRGQQVTLSCSPISGHRSVSWYQQTPGQGLQFLFEYFSETQRNKGNFPGRFSGRQFSNSRSEMNVSTLELGDSALYLCASSLTYGSNNEQFFGPGTRLTVL.

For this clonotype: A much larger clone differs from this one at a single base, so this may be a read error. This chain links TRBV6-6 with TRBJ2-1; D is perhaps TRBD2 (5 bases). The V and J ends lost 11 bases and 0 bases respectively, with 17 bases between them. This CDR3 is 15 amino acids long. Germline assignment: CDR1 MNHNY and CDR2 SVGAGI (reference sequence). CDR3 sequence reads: CAGRYGGGSYNEQFF. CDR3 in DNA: TGTGCCGGCCGTTACGGAGGAGGCTCCTACAATGAGCAGTTCTTC.

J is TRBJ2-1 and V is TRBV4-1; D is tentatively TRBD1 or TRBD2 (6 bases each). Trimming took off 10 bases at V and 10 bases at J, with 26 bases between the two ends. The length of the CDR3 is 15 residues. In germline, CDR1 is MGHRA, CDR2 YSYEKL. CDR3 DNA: TGCGCCAACGGCCAAGATCAGAATCGGGGGCTGGAGCAGTTCTTC. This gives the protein CANGQDQNRGLEQFF.

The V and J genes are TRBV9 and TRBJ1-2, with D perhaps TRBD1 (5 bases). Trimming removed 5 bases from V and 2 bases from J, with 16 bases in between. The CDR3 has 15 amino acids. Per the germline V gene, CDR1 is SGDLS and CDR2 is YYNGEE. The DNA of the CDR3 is TGTGCCAGCAGGTCAGCGGGGCGGGCAAACTATGGCTACACCTTC. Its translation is CASRSAGRANYGYTF.

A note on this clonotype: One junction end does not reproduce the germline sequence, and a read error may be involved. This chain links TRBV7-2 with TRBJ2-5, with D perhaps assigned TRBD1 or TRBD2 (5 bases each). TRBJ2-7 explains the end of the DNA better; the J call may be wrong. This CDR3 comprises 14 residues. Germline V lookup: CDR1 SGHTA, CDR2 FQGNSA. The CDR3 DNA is TGCGCCAGCAGCCTCCGGGACCACCGTGACGAGCAGTACTTC. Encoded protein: CASSLRDHRDEQYF.

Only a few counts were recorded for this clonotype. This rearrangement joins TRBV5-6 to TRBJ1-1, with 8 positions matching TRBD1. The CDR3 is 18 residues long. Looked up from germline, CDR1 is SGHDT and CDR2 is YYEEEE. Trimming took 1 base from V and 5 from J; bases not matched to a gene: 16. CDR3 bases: TGTGCCAGCAGCTTGTACACGAACCTGCGACAGGGGCTTACTGAAGCTTTCTTT. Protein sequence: CASSLYTNLRQGLTEAFF.

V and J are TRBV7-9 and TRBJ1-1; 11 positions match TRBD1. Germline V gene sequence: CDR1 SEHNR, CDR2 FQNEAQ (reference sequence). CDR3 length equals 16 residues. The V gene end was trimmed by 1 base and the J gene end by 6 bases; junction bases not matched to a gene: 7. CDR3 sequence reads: CASSLGTGGPKAEAFF. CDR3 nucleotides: TGTGCCAGCAGCTTAGGGACAGGGGGCCCGAAGGCTGAAGCTTTCTTT.

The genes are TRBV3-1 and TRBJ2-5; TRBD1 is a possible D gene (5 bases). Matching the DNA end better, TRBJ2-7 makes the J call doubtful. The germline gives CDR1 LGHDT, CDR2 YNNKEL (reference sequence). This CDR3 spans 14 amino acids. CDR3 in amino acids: CASSQGQGKGEQYF. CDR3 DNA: TGTGCCAGCAGCCAAGGGCAGGGCAAAGGCGAGCAGTACTTC.

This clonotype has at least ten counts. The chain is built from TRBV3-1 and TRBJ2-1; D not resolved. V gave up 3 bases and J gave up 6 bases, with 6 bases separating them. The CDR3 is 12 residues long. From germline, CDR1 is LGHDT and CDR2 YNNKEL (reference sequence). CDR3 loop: CASSQFGNEQFF. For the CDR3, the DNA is TGTGCCAGCAGCCAGTTCGGCAATGAGCAGTTCTTC.

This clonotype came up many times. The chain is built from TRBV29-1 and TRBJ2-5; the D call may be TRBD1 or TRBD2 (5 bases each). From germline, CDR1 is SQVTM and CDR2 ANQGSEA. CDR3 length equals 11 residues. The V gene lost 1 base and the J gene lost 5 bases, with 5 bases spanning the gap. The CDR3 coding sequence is TGCAGCGTTGAAGGGGGGGAGACCCAGTACTTC. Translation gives CSVEGGETQYF.